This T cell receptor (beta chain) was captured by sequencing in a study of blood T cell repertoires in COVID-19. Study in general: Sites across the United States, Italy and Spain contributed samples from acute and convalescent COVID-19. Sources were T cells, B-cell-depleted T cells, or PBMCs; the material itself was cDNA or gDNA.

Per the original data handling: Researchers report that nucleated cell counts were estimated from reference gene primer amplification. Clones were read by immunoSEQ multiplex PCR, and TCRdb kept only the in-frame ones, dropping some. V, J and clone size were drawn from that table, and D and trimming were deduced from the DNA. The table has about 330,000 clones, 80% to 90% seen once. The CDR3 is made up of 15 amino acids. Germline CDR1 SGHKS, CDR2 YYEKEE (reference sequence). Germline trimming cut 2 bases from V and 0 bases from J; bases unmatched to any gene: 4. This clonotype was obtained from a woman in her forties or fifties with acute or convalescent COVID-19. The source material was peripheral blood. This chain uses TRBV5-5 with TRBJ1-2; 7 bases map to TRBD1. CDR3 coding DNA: TGTGCCAGCAGCTTCGGACAGGTGGCTAACTATGGCTACACCTTC. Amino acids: CASSFGQVANYGYTF.